This TCR beta chain originates from a study of Graves' ophthalmopathy and Graves' hyperthyroidism. TCR beta CDR3 amplification used RNA transcripts. First-round RT-PCR relied on HTBI primers, and a second-round multiplex PCR came next. MiXCR, applied by TCRdb to the multiplex PCR reads, yields one record per CDR3 protein. The top ten clones hold around 10% of a sample with over a million distinct CDR3 sequences, about 36% of them seen once. This clonotype was picked up many times. What it binds is unknown. Findings of the study overall: A model of 13 signatures distinguished ophthalmopathy from stable hyperthyroidism at roughly 86% sensitivity and roughly 82% specificity.

Trimming pared 5 bases from V and 6 bases from J, leaving 14 bases between. The CDR3 runs to 14 residues. CDR1 and CDR2 from the germline V gene are SEHNR and FQNEAQ (reference sequence). This chain uses TRBV7-9 with TRBJ2-1, with D perhaps given as TRBD1 or TRBD2 (5 bases each). This clonotype was sampled from an adult man with Graves' hyperthyroidism. Sequenced: peripheral blood or thyroid tissue (not recorded which). CDR3 in amino acids: CASSGPRGANEQFF. In DNA, the CDR3 is TGTGCCAGCAGCGGCCCAAGGGGAGCCAATGAGCAGTTCTTC.